This TCR beta chain was recorded in a study of T cell responses to AZD1222 COVID-19 vaccine. In the study overall: Pooled together were second doses at about 4 or about 12 weeks.

Study-wide results and limits: All repertoire sampling was performed exclusively after the peak T cell response. Donors were mostly white British, more females; clonal diversity possibly underestimated. Reports indicate that nearly half of spike-specific TCRs are directed at unmutated variant regions.

A few counts support this clone. Its antigen is currently unknown. The data were produced by immunoSEQ multiplex PCR, yet TCRdb's version contains in-frame clones alone and is incomplete. The repertoire has some 150,000 clones, approximately 90% of them found once; the top ten carry over 1.5%. Germline-derived CDR1 and CDR2 are LGHNA and YNFKEQ. The V and J ends lost 0 bases and 1 base respectively, with 11 bases between them. CDR3 length: 16 amino acids. This sequence was found in an adult in good health. The V gene is TRBV4-2, the J gene TRBJ2-3, with unresolved D. This specimen was peripheral blood, taken on day 0 of AZD1222 vaccination. CDR3 nucleotide sequence: TGTGCCAGCAGCCAAGAAATACTGCCCCGCACAGATACGCAGTATTTT. Its protein product is CASSQEILPRTDTQYF.